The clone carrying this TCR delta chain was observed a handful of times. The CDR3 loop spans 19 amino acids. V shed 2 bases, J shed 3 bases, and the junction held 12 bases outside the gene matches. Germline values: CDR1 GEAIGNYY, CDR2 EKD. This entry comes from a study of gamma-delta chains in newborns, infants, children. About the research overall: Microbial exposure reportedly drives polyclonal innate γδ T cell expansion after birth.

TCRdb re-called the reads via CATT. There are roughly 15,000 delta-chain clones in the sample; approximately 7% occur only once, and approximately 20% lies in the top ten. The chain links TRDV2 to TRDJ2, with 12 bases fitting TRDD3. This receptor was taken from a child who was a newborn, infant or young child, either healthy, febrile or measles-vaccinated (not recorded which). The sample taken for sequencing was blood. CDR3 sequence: CACDKLTGGYPALTAQLFF. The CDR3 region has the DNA TGTGCCTGTGACAAACTAACTGGGGGATACCCAGCACTGACAGCACAACTCTTCTTT.